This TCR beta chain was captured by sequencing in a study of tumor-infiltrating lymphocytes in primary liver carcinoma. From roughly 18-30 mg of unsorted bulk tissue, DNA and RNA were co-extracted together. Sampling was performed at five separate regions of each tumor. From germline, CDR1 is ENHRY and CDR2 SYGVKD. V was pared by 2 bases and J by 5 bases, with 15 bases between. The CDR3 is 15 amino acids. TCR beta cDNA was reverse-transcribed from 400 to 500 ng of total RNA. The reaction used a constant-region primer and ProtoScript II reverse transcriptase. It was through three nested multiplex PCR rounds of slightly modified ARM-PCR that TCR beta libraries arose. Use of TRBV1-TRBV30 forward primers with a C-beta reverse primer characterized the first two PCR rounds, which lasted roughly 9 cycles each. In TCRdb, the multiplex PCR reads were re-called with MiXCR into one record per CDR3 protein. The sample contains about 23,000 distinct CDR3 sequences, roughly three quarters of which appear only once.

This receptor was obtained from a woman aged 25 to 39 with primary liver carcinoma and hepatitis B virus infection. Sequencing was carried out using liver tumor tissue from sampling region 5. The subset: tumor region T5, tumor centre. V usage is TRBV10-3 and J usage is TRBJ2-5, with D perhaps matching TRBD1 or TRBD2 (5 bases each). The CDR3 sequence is CAISEPTTRQETQYF. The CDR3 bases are TGTGCCATCAGTGAGCCGACTACCAGACAGGAGACCCAGTACTTC.